What follows describes a single T cell receptor (beta chain). The antigen remains undetermined. This sample is part of a study of blood T cells in healthy people across ages. General study findings and limits: The donors' CMV status was not determined, possibly confounding changes in expanded clonotypes.

For the second PCR, which ran for about 6 to 12 cycles, a sample-barcoded 5' primer and a J-beta primer mix were used. TCRdb analysed the 5' RACE reads with MiXCR anew, one entry per CDR3 protein. The data hold just under 550,000 distinct CDR3 sequences, with less than 25% observed a single time. The same data also contributed to another study, on T cells of mothers and their children. That paper states: The authors found no persistent microchimeric T cell clones.

The material sequenced was blood. The sequence derives from a boy younger than 18 in good health.

CDR3 sequence reads: CASSADRVCSNQPQHF. CDR3 nucleotides: TGTGCCAGCAGTGCGGACAGGGTTTGTAGCAATCAGCCCCAGCATTTT. J is TRBJ1-5 and V is TRBV6-1; the match to TRBD1 covers 8 bases. Germline assignment: CDR1 MNHNS and CDR2 SASEGT. J gave up 0 bases and V 4 bases, and 5 bases lay outside the gene matches. This CDR3 spans 16 amino acids.